This TCR beta chain derives from a study of identical twins. Findings and limits, study-wide: Cross-sectional statistics, not tracking of the same donors, supported the conclusions. Fewer insertions characterized abundant cord blood beta clonotypes, whereas memory repertoires showed none.

The CDR3 is 15 amino acids. TCRdb itself ran the 5' RACE reads through MiXCR, one entry per CDR3 protein. Of under 1 million distinct CDR3 sequences listed, 9% to 15% are singletons. For this clonotype: Its specificity is unknown.

This sample was shared with a second study, whose subject was yellow fever vaccine responses in identical twins.

The sequenced sample consisted of PBMCs. The clonotype was recovered from a young woman in good health. V and J are TRBV21-1 and TRBJ1-1. TRBV21-1 is annotated as a pseudogene. In DNA, the CDR3 is TGTGCCAGCAGCAACCCCAAAGCGAGAGACATTGAAGCTTTCTTT. Its protein product is CASSNPKARDIEAFF.